Listed below are T cell receptor beta chains from one sample, sequenced in a study of T cells expressing NK-cell markers. Each CDR3 protein gets one entry in TCRdb, which reprocessed the 5' RACE reads and gives no DNA. The sample table includes 300,000 or so distinct CDR3 sequences. The material sequenced was blood T cells: a sorted CD56 or NKG2C T cell subset, CD4+ or CD8+ T cells, or bulk PBMC T cells (not recorded which). The receptor source for this set is a woman between 18 and 75 years old in good health. Each CDR3 is given with its conserved first and last residue. The order of the fields is V gene, J gene, CDR3 protein.

TRBV5-4	TRBJ2-3	CASSTGGGGDTDTQYF
TRBV18	TRBJ2-3	CASAGVAGHTDTQYF
TRBV5-1	TRBJ2-6	CASSLVAGTGANVLTF
TRBV20-1	TRBJ2-1	CSARGSPGTGGYNEQFF
TRBV2	TRBJ1-2	CASTTGGDYGYTF
TRBV6-1	TRBJ2-5	CASSRSVGETQYF
TRBV4-3	TRBJ2-1	CASSQEGAGSSYNEQFF
TRBV9	TRBJ1-2	CASSAQGHLYGYTF
TRBV6-5	TRBJ2-7	CASSFSSLTEQYF
TRBV12-3/TRBV12-4	TRBJ2-3	CASSMDSKASSTDTQYF
TRBV29-1	TRBJ2-1	CSACMDRPYNEQFF
TRBV9	TRBJ2-5	CASSVGTGGAGGTQYF